The 18 T cell receptor beta chains listed next were all sequenced from one sample in a study of shared clonotypes between healthy human individuals. Data came from immunoSEQ multiplex PCR; TCRdb stores just in-frame clones and leaves some out. Here the sample spans some 1.4 million clones, more than 95% being singletons. Sequenced sample: naive CD4+ T cells sorted from blood. Subset denoted: CD45RA+ positively selected. All receptors derive from a man between 25 and 39 years old in good health.

The V call is TRBV4-3, the J call TRBJ2-3, with D possibly called TRBD1 or TRBD2 (5 bases each). The CDR3 consists of 16 residues. Per the germline V gene, CDR1 is LGHNA and CDR2 is YSLEER. V dropped 1 base and J dropped 0 bases, with 11 bases sitting between them. The CDR3 is CASSQVAGSSTDTQYF. CDR3 in DNA: TGCGCCAGCAGCCAAGTGGCAGGGAGTAGCACAGATACGCAGTATTTT.

The V and J genes are TRBV28 and TRBJ1-2; TRBD1 agrees at 8 bases. The CDR3 has 18 residues. J was trimmed by 4 bases and V by 2 bases; bases with no gene match: 15. Germline CDR1 is MDHEN and CDR2 is SYDVKM. CDR3 coding DNA: TGTGCCAGCAGTTTACGCCTGCGGGGACAGGCTCCCGCCTATGGCTACACCTTC. It codes for CASSLRLRGQAPAYGYTF.

This chain links TRBV7-9 with TRBJ2-7; D is unclear. This CDR3 region has 14 residues. The V gene's germline CDR1 is SEHNR and CDR2 FQNEAQ (reference sequence). Trimming pared 1 base from V and 3 bases from J, leaving 10 bases between. CDR3 region: CASSLGGGNYEQYF. Written as DNA, the CDR3 is TGTGCCAGCAGCTTAGGTGGCGGAAACTACGAGCAGTACTTC.

The chain recombines TRBV27 with TRBJ2-2, with D possibly matching TRBD2 (5 bases). This CDR3 region has 15 residues. CDR1 MNHEY and CDR2 SMNVEV come from the germline V gene (reference sequence). V lost 5 bases, J lost 6 bases, and 16 bases lay in between. The CDR3 protein is CASSRRGAMSGELFF. The CDR3 DNA sequence: TGTGCCAGCAGTCGACGGGGAGCCATGTCCGGGGAGCTGTTTTTT.

The V and J genes are TRBV9 and TRBJ2-3; 9 bases match TRBD2. The CDR3 is made up of 22 amino acids. Trimming cost V 0 bases and J 4 bases; bases outside gene matches: 24. Germline V gives CDR1 SGDLS, CDR2 YYNGEE. CDR3 bases: TGTGCCAGCAGCGTAGACGCGGGAGGGCCCCGTATCCCTCTTTGGCACGCAGATACGCAGTATTTT. Residues: CASSVDAGGPRIPLWHADTQYF.

The chain links TRBV11-2 to TRBJ2-7, with D unclear. The CDR3 is made up of 11 amino acids. Trimming stripped 2 bases from V and 6 bases from J, with 5 bases between. The germline CDR1 and CDR2 sequences are SGHAT and FQNNGV. The CDR3 nucleotides are TGTGCCAGCAGCTTACGGGTCGAGCAGTACTTC. This sequence encodes CASSLRVEQYF. Complete variable domain (other parts from reference TRBV11-2 and TRBJ2-7): EAGVAQSPRYKIIEKRQSVAFWCNPISGHATLYWYQQILGQGPKLLIQFQNNGVVDDSQLPKDRFSAERLKGVDSTLKIQPAKLEDSAVYLCASSLRVEQYFGPGTRLTVT.

The chain combines TRBV7-2 with TRBJ2-7, with 12 nucleotides matching TRBD2. Looked up from germline, CDR1 is SGHTA and CDR2 is FQGNSA. Trimming at V came to 8 bases and at J to 5 bases, leaving 7 bases not matched to a gene. CDR3 length: 14 residues. CDR3 coding DNA: TGTGCCAGCTCCACGGCTAGCGGGAGGGACGAGCAGTACTTC. Translation gives CASSTASGRDEQYF.

V usage is TRBV7-9 and J usage is TRBJ2-7; tentative D call: TRBD1 (5 bases). Per the germline V gene, CDR1 is SEHNR and CDR2 is FQNEAQ (reference sequence). The CDR3 has 13 amino acids. V was cut by 7 bases and J by 9 bases, with 19 bases left in between. The CDR3 DNA reads as TGTGCCAGCACCACCTCCCCAGGGCTCGGGCAGTACTTC. Translated, it gives CASTTSPGLGQYF. Combining the CDR3 with reference TRBV7-9 and TRBJ2-7 gives the whole variable domain DTGVSQNPRHKITKRGQNVTFRCDPISEHNRLYWYRQTLGQGPEFLTYFQNEAQLEKSRLLSDRFSAERPKGSFSTLEIQRTEQGDSAMYLCASTTSPGLGQYFGPGTRLTVT.

The V gene is TRBV7-3, the J gene TRBJ2-7, with 7 bases identical to TRBD2. The germline CDR1 and CDR2 sequences are SGHTA and FQGTGA. The CDR3 has 13 amino acids. Trimming took 5 bases from V and 3 from J; bases not matched to a gene: 4. The CDR3 is CASSPGGGYEQYF. The CDR3 nucleotides are TGTGCCAGCAGCCCGGGGGGTGGCTACGAGCAGTACTTC.

J is TRBJ2-1 and V is TRBV7-2, with 8 bases that match TRBD2. The CDR3 spans 16 residues. The junction had 6 bases not matched to a gene; V was cut back by 5 bases and J by 0 bases. Germline V gene lookup returns CDR1 SGHTA and CDR2 FQGNSA. The CDR3 DNA sequence: TGTGCCAGCAGCCCGGGAGGGGCGGGCTCCTACAATGAGCAGTTCTTC. Amino acid sequence: CASSPGGAGSYNEQFF.

The J gene is TRBJ2-2, the V gene TRBV28; tentatively, D is TRBD1 (6 bases). CDR1 and CDR2 (germline): MDHEN, SYDVKM. V lost 3 bases, J lost 4 bases, and 18 bases lay in between. The CDR3 loop spans 17 amino acids. CDR3 DNA: TGTGCCAGCAGTTTTCGTGGGGGCCTCCGGGGCACCGGGGAGCTGTTTTTT. Its translation: CASSFRGGLRGTGELFF.

This clone was observed a single time. The genes are TRBV14 and TRBJ2-7; D gene unclear. From germline, CDR1 is SGHDN and CDR2 FVKESK. The CDR3 covers 12 residues. V was clipped by 1 base and J by 9 bases, with 10 bases between them. The CDR3 region is CASSQGLVRQYF. The CDR3 DNA sequence: TGTGCCAGCAGCCAAGGGTTGGTTAGGCAGTACTTC. The full variable domain, its missing parts supplied by reference TRBV14 and TRBJ2-7, is EAGVTQFPSHSVIEKGQTVTLRCDPISGHDNLYWYRRVMGKEIKFLLHFVKESKQDESGMPNNRFLAERTGGTYSTLKVQPAELEDSGVYFCASSQGLVRQYFGPGTRLTVT.

The gene calls are TRBV9 and TRBJ2-2, with 9 nucleotides matching TRBD1. Germline V lookup: CDR1 SGDLS, CDR2 YYNGEE. V was pared by 4 bases and J by 5 bases, with 6 bases of the junction left unmatched. This CDR3 region has 15 residues. DNA of the CDR3: TGTGCCAGCAGCAGAACCGGGACAGGGACCGGGGAGCTGTTTTTT. Protein: CASSRTGTGTGELFF.

V and J are TRBV7-8 and TRBJ2-1, with 9 positions matching TRBD1. The junction had 12 bases not matched to a gene; V was cut back by 7 bases and J by 5 bases. CDR1 is SGHVS and CDR2 is FQNEAQ in the germline V gene. CDR3 length: 16 amino acids. CDR3 amino acids: CASIESGTGRHNEQFF. In DNA, the CDR3 is TGTGCCAGCATCGAATCCGGGACAGGGCGTCACAATGAGCAGTTCTTC.

With respect to this clone: This CDR3 is also generated by other DNA sequences in the sample. This rearrangement joins TRBV9 to TRBJ2-3; D uncertain. The CDR3 runs to 12 residues. Looked up from germline, CDR1 is SGDLS and CDR2 is YYNGEE. V dropped 2 bases and J dropped 6 bases, with 7 bases sitting between them. The CDR3 loop is CASSVFGDTQYF. The CDR3 DNA is TGTGCCAGCAGCGTCTTTGGGGATACGCAGTATTTT.

The V call is TRBV11-2, the J call TRBJ2-3, with 9 bases fitting TRBD2. Per germline, CDR1 SGHAT and CDR2 FQNNGV. Losses at the gene ends were 5 bases for V and 0 bases for J; bases not matched to a gene: 9. This CDR3 has 17 amino acids. CDR3 region: CASSPKVLAGSTDTQYF. The CDR3 bases are TGTGCCAGCAGCCCAAAAGTCCTAGCGGGGAGCACAGATACGCAGTATTTT.

The V and J genes are TRBV4-2 and TRBJ1-4; D is undetermined. Germline values: CDR1 LGHNA, CDR2 YNFKEQ. The V and J ends lost 4 bases and 7 bases respectively, with 13 bases between them. The CDR3 sequence is 14 residues long. The CDR3 reads CASSPTYGIEKLFF. CDR3 DNA: TGTGCCAGCAGCCCCACCTATGGGATTGAAAAACTGTTTTTT.

Note on this clone: This sample includes further DNA sequences coding for the same CDR3. The chain combines TRBV5-1 with TRBJ2-2; D is undetermined. This CDR3 region has 13 residues. The V end was cut by 0 bases, the J end by 4 bases, with 4 bases between. Germline CDR1 reads SGHRS; CDR2 reads YFSETQ. The CDR3 DNA is TGCGCCAGCAGCTTGGAAGGCACCGGGGAGCTGTTTTTT. Translating it yields CASSLEGTGELFF.